This TCR beta chain was observed in a study of T cells in Graves' hyperthyroidism and ophthalmopathy. This clonotype was seen many times. Amplification of TCR beta CDR3 regions was performed using RNA transcripts as template. In the first-round RT-PCR of the TCR CDR3, the HTBI primer set was used. MiXCR, applied by TCRdb to the multiplex PCR reads, yields one record per CDR3 protein. The sample has about 210,000 distinct CDR3 sequences; 17% are singletons. The CDR3 length is 15 residues. Germline CDR1 is GTSNPN and CDR2 is SVGIG (reference sequence). The ends lost 0 bases at V and 5 bases at J; junction bases unmatched: 7.

This TCR came from a man over 45 with Graves' hyperthyroidism. The sample was blood. J is TRBJ2-1 and V is TRBV30; 7 nucleotides line up with TRBD2. DNA of the CDR3: TGTGCCTGGAGTGTACTCGGGCGGGAGAACAATGAGCAGTTCTTC. It yields the protein CAWSVLGRENNEQFF.